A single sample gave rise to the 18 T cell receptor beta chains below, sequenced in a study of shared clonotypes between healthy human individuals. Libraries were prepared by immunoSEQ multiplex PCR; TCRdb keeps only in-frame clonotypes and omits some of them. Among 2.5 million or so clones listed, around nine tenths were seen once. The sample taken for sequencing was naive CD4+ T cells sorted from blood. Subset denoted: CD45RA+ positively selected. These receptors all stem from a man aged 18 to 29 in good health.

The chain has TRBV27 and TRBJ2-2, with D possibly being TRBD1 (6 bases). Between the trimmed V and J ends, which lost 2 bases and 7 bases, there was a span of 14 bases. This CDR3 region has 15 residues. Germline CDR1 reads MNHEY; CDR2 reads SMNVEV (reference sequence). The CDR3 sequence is CASSLQGRFSGELFF. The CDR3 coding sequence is TGTGCCAGCAGTTTACAGGGGCGCTTTAGCGGGGAGCTGTTTTTT.

The chain's CDR3 is CASSRDWTSGYNEQFF. The CDR3 bases are TGTGCCAGTAGTAGAGATTGGACTAGCGGCTACAATGAGCAGTTCTTC. The chain links TRBV19 to TRBJ2-1; 10 nucleotides align to TRBD2. Per germline, CDR1 LNHDA and CDR2 SQIVND (reference sequence). V gave up 4 bases and J gave up 3 bases; unmatched junction bases: 6. CDR3 length equals 16 residues.

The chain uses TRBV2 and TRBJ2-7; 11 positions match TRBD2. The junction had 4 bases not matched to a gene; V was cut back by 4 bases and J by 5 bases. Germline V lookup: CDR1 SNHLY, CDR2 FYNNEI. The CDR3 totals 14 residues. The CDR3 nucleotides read TGTGCCAGCAGTGTAACTAGCGGGGGTGACGAGCAGTACTTC. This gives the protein CASSVTSGGDEQYF.

Here the CDR3 reads CASSSNFENPYGYTF. For the CDR3, the DNA is TGTGCCAGCAGCTCTAATTTCGAGAATCCATATGGCTACACCTTC. The rearrangement links TRBV7-9 to TRBJ1-2, with unresolved D. Trimming cost V 4 bases and J 5 bases, with 17 bases left between them. The CDR3 length is 15 residues. Germline lookup yields CDR1 SEHNR and CDR2 FQNEAQ (reference sequence).

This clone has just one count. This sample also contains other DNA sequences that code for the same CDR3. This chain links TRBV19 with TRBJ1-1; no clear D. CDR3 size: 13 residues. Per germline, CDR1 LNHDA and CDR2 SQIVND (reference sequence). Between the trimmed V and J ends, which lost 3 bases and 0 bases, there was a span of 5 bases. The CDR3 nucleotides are TGTGCCAGTAGTATCGGGATGAACACTGAAGCTTTCTTT. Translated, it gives CASSIGMNTEAFF.

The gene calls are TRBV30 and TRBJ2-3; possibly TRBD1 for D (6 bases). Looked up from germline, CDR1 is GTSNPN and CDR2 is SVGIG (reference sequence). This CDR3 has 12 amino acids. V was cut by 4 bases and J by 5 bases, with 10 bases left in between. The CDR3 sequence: CAWNTGLDTQYF. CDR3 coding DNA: TGTGCCTGGAATACAGGGTTAGATACGCAGTATTTT.

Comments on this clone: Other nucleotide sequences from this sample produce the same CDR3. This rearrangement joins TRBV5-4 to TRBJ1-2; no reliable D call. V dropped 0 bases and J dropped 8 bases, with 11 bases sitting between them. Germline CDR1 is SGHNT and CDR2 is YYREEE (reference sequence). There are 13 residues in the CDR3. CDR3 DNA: TGTGCCAGCAGCTTGGTCGGCGTTGGGGGCTACACCTTC. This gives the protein CASSLVGVGGYTF.

DNA for the CDR3: TGTGCCAGAACCCCGAGCCCGGGACCACCGGTCCACAATGAGCAGTTCTTC. This translates into CARTPSPGPPVHNEQFF. The chain carries TRBV5-3 and TRBJ2-1; either TRBD1 or TRBD2 may fit D (5 bases each). TRBV5-3 is an open reading frame whose function is uncertain. Trimming shortened V by 6 bases and J by 5 bases, and 24 bases separated the two germline ends. This CDR3 region has 17 residues.

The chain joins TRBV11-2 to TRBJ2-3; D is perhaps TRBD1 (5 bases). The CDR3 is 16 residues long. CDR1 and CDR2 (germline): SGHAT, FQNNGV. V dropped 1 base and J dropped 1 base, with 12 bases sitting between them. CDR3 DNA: TGTGCCAGCAGCTTAGCATTCATACAGGGCACAGATACGCAGTATTTT. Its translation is CASSLAFIQGTDTQYF.

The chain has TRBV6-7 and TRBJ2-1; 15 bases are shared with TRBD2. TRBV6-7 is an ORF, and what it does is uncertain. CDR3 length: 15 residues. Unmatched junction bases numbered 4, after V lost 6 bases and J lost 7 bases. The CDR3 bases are TGTGCCAGCAGGTGGACTAGCGGGAGGGGTAATGAGCAGTTCTTC. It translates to CASRWTSGRGNEQFF.

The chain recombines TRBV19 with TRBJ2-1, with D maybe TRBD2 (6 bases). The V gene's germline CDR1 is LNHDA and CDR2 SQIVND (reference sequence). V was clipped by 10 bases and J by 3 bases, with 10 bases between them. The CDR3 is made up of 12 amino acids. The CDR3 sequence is CATGGDYNEQFF. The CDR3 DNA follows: TGTGCCACCGGCGGGGACTACAATGAGCAGTTCTTC.

The CDR3 nucleotides are TGTGCCAGCAGTGCGGCAGGAAACACCGGGGAGCTGTTTTTT. Protein: CASSAAGNTGELFF. The J gene is TRBJ2-2, the V gene TRBV6-4; unclear D gene. The CDR3 length is 14 residues. Germline V gives CDR1 MRHNA, CDR2 SNTAGT. V lost 4 bases to trimming and J lost 2 bases, with 8 bases between them.

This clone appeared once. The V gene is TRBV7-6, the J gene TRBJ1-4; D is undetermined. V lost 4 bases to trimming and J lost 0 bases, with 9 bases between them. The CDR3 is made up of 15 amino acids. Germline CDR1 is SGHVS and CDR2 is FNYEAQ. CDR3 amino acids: CASSSPRTTNEKLFF. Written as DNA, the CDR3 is TGTGCCAGCAGCTCCCCTCGGACAACTAATGAAAAACTGTTTTTT. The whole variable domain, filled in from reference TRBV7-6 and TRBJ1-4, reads GAGVSQSPRYKVTKRGQDVALRCDPISGHVSLYWYRQALGQGPEFLTYFNYEAQQDKSGLPNDRFSAERPEGSISTLTIQRTEQRDSAMYRCASSSPRTTNEKLFFGSGTQLSVL.

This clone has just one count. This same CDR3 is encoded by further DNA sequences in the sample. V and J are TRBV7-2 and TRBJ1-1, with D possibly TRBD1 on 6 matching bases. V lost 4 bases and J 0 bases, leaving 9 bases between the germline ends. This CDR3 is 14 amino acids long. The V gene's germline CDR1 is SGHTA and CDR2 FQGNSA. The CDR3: CASSSTGLNTEAFF. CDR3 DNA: TGTGCCAGCAGCTCAACAGGGTTGAACACTGAAGCTTTCTTT.

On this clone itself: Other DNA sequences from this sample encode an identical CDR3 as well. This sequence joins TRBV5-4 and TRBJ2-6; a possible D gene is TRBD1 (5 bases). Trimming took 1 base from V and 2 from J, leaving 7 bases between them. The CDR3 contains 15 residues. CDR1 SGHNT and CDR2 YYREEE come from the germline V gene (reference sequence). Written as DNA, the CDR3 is TGTGCCAGCAGCTTGTGGGGCCCTGGGGCCAACGTCCTGACTTTC. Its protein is CASSLWGPGANVLTF.

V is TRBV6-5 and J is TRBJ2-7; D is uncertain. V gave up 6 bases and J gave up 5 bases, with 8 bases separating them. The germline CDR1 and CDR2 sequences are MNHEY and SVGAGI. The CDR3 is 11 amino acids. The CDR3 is CASSSTNEQYF. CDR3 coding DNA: TGTGCCAGCAGCTCCACGAACGAGCAGTACTTC.

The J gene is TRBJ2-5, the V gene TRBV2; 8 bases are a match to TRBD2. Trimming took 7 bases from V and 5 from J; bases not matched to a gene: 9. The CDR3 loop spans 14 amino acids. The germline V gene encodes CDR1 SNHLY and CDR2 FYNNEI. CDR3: CASTGPTSGETQYF. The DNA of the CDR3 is TGTGCCAGCACGGGACCTACTAGCGGTGAGACCCAGTACTTC.

CDR3 sequence reads: CASSQDEGGEPPDTQYF. CDR3 in DNA: TGCGCCAGCAGCCAAGATGAGGGGGGAGAGCCCCCAGATACGCAGTATTTT. The V and J genes are TRBV4-3 and TRBJ2-3, with D perhaps matching TRBD1 or TRBD2 (6 bases each). The CDR3 runs to 17 residues. Germline assignment: CDR1 LGHNA and CDR2 YSLEER. Trimming stripped 0 bases from V and 4 bases from J, with 17 bases between.